A single sample is the source of the 3 T cell receptor beta chains below, sequenced in a study of cytomegalovirus exposure and HLA in healthy donors (dated by TCRdb to the late 2010s). Libraries were constructed by the immunoSEQ multiplex PCR assay. For the multiplex PCR, a mixture combining 60 forward primers for TCR Vbeta segments and 13 reverse primers for TCR Jbeta segments was used. TCRdb's version of the immuneACCESS table is confined to in-frame rearrangements and falls short of the full clone set. An unresolved V gene accounts for under half of the shortfall where checked; the remainder is of unknown origin. In all, the sample holds about 240,000 clones, and approximately 82% of those were seen once. Of the sample, around 8.3% is held by the ten largest clones. The specimen was PBMCs. These receptors all stem from a woman aged 55-69 years in good health and CMV-seropositive.

CDR3 in amino acids: CATSPRQTNTEAFF. The CDR3 nucleotides read TGTGCCACCAGCCCTCGGCAGACAAACACTGAAGCTTTCTTT. This chain connects TRBV15 to TRBJ1-1; unclear D gene. Germline CDR1 reads LNHNV; CDR2 reads YYDKDF (reference sequence). V was shortened by 5 bases and J by 2 bases, with 12 bases between the two germline ends. There are 14 residues in the CDR3.

The chain combines TRBV18 with TRBJ2-7; 11 bases align to TRBD2. CDR3 length equals 14 residues. Per the germline V gene, CDR1 is KGHSH and CDR2 is LQKENI. V shed 4 bases, J shed 2 bases, and the junction held 1 base outside the gene matches. The CDR3 DNA sequence: TGTGCCAGCTCACTTAGCGGGAGGGCCTACGAGCAGTACTTC. Its protein product is CASSLSGRAYEQYF.

The rearrangement links TRBV28 to TRBJ1-5; 10 positions agree with TRBD1. The germline V gene has CDR1 MDHEN and CDR2 SYDVKM. V was clipped by 5 bases and J by 2 bases; unmatched bases: 3. The CDR3 has 15 amino acids. The CDR3 sequence: CASSRDRGGNQPQHF. The CDR3 nucleotides read TGTGCCAGCAGTCGGGACAGGGGTGGCAATCAGCCCCAGCATTTT. The full variable domain, with the rest looked up from reference TRBV28 and TRBJ1-5, is DVKVTQSSRYLVKRTGEKVFLECVQDMDHENMFWYRQDPGLGLRLIYFSYDVKMKEKGDIPEGYSVSREKKERFSLILESASTNQTSMYLCASSRDRGGNQPQHFGDGTRLSIL.